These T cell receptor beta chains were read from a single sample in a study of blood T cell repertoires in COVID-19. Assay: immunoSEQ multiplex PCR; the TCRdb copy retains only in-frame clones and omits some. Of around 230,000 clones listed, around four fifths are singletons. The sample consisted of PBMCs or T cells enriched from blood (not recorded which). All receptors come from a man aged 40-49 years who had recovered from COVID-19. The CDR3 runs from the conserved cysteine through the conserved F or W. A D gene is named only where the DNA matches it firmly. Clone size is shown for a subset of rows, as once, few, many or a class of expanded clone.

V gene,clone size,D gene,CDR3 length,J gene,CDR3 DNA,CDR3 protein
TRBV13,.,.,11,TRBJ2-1,TGTGCCATTCTCAGGGGCAATGAGCAGTTCTTC,CAILRGNEQFF
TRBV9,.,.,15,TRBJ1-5,TGTGCCAGCAGCGTCGGCGGAGATAGCAATCAGCCCCAGCATTTT,CASSVGGDSNQPQHF
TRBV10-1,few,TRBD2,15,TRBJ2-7,TGCGCCAGCAGTGAGGGGGCTAGCGGGACCTACGAGCAGTACTTC,CASSEGASGTYEQYF
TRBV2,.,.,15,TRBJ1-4,TGTGCCAGCGGCCTAGGGGGGGCAACTAATGAAAAACTGTTTTTT,CASGLGGATNEKLFF
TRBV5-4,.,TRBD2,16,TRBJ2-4,TGTGCCAGCAGCCCGGAGGGACTAGCGGCAAAAAACATTCAGTACTTC,CASSPEGLAAKNIQYF
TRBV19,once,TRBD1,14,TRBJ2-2,TGTGCCAGTCAGACAGGGGGCACAGTCCGGGAGCTGTTTTTT,CASQTGGTVRELFF
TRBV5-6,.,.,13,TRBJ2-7,TGTGCCAGCAGTTCGGGGAACCTCTACGAGCAGTACTTC,CASSSGNLYEQYF
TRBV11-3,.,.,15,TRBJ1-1,TGTGCCAGCAGCTTAGGACATCATCCGAACACTGAAGCTTTCTTT,CASSLGHHPNTEAFF
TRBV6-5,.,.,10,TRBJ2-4,TGTGCCAGCAGGGGAGACATTCAGTACTTC,CASRGDIQYF
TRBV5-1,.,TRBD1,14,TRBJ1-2,TGCGCCAGCAGCTTGGAGACAGGGGCAGGTGGCTACACCTTC,CASSLETGAGGYTF
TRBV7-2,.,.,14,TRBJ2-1,TGTGCCAGCAGCTTAGGGACACCCTACAATGAGCAGTTCTTC,CASSLGTPYNEQFF
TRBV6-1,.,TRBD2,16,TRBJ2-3,TGTGCCAGCAGTGCCCTCCTGGGACTAGCGGCAGATACGCAGTATTTT,CASSALLGLAADTQYF
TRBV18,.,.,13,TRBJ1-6,TGTGCCAGCTCACCTAACGTAGATTCACCCCTCCACTTT,CASSPNVDSPLHF
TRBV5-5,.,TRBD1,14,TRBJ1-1,TGTGCCAGCAGCTTTAGGGACAGGGTCACTGAAGCTTTCTTT,CASSFRDRVTEAFF
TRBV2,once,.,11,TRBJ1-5,TGTGCCAGCAGCCGGGATCAGCCCCAGCATTTT,CASSRDQPQHF
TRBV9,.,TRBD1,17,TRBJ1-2,TGTGCCAGCAGCGTAGGAGGGGGCCCTTACTTGAGTTATGGCTACACCTTC,CASSVGGGPYLSYGYTF
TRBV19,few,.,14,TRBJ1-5,TGTGCCAGTAGGGTACAGGGAAGTAGTCAGCCCCAGCATTTT,CASRVQGSSQPQHF
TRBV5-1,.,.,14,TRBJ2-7,TGCGCCAGCAGCTTGGTCGGACATACCTACGAGCAGTACTTC,CASSLVGHTYEQYF
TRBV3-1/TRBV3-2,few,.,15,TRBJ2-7,TGTGCCAGCAGCCCGCATCAGGGAATCTCCTACGAGCAGTACTTC,CASSPHQGISYEQYF
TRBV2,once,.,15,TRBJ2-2,TGTGCCAGCAGTGAGGCCATAAAGACTACCGGGGAGCTGTTTTTT,CASSEAIKTTGELFF
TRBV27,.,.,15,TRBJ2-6,TGTGCCAGCACCAGGGGGGTAACTGGGGCCAACGTCCTGACTTTC,CASTRGVTGANVLTF
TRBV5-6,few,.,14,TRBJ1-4,TGTGCCAGCAGCTTCCCAGGGAACAATGAAAAACTGTTTTTT,CASSFPGNNEKLFF